One sample yielded the 7 T cell receptor beta chains listed below, sequenced in a study of blood T cell repertoires in COVID-19. Repertoires were generated with immunoSEQ multiplex PCR, while TCRdb's copy carries only in-frame clones and drops some. The top ten hold around 1.5% of the sample, which has 70,000 or so clones, 85% to 90% seen once. The sequenced sample consisted of peripheral blood. The receptors were sampled from a human donor in a cohort sampled during active COVID-19.

The chain couples TRBV7-2 to TRBJ2-7, with 9 positions matching TRBD1. Germline CDR1 SGHTA, CDR2 FQGNSA. The CDR3 extends over 16 amino acids. After removal of 0 bases from V and 5 bases from J, the junction contained 8 bases not matched to a gene. The CDR3 coding sequence is TGTGCCAGCAGCTTAGCGCCGGGACAGGGTCAACACGAGCAGTACTTC. Encoded protein: CASSLAPGQGQHEQYF.

This chain links TRBV2 with TRBJ2-1; 14 nucleotides align to TRBD2. Per the germline V gene, CDR1 is SNHLY and CDR2 is FYNNEI. The CDR3 loop spans 17 amino acids. Losses at the gene ends were 6 bases for V and 5 bases for J; bases not matched to a gene: 9. This CDR3 is CASSRLAGGPGNNEQFF. For the CDR3, the DNA is TGTGCCAGCAGCAGACTAGCGGGAGGGCCGGGGAACAATGAGCAGTTCTTC.

The chain combines TRBV29-1 with TRBJ2-2; 7 nucleotides match TRBD2. The CDR3 has 15 residues. Germline V gene sequence: CDR1 SQVTM, CDR2 ANQGSEA. V lost 6 bases to trimming and J lost 4 bases; unmatched junction nucleotides: 11. CDR3 sequence reads: CSVKGASGPTGELFF. CDR3 nucleotides: TGCAGCGTAAAAGGGGCTAGCGGTCCCACCGGGGAGCTGTTTTTT.

This clone was observed a single time. The chain uses TRBV7-2 and TRBJ2-1, with 8 nucleotides matching TRBD2. Germline CDR1 and CDR2: SGHTA and FQGNSA. CDR3 length: 15 residues. V shed 1 base, J shed 7 bases, and the junction held 6 bases outside the gene matches. CDR3 nucleotides: TGTGCCAGCAGCTTAGTAGCCACTAGCGGTAATGAGCAGTTCTTC. Its protein product is CASSLVATSGNEQFF.

This clone was observed a single time. V gene TRBV27 combines with J gene TRBJ2-3; TRBD1 matches at 10 bases. The CDR3 has 15 amino acids. V shed 0 bases and J 7 bases; nucleotides not matched to a gene: 4. CDR1 and CDR2 (germline): MNHEY, SMNVEV (reference sequence). The CDR3 region has the DNA TGTGCCAGCAGTTTATCGTGGACAGGGGGTAATACGCAGTATTTT. Translating gives CASSLSWTGGNTQYF.

This clone was seen just once. V usage is TRBV9 and J usage is TRBJ2-1, with TRBD1 identical over 10 bases. With V trimmed by 2 bases and J by 4 bases, 3 bases remained unmatched. The CDR3 is made up of 15 amino acids. CDR1 and CDR2 (germline): SGDLS, YYNGEE. This CDR3 reads CASSVGQGGYNEQFF. In DNA, the CDR3 is TGTGCCAGCAGCGTCGGACAGGGGGGATACAATGAGCAGTTCTTC.

The chain carries TRBV24-1 and TRBJ2-7, with D perhaps TRBD2 (6 bases). Trimming pared 3 bases from V and 3 bases from J, leaving 23 bases between. The CDR3 is 18 amino acids. Germline loops: CDR1 KGHDR, CDR2 SFDVKD. The CDR3 region has the DNA TGTGCCACCAGTGATGGTCCGCGGGGACCGCCTTGGGACTACGAGCAGTACGTC. This encodes CATSDGPRGPPWDYEQYV.